These 20 T cell receptor beta chains were sequenced from one sample in a study of T cell changes during pregnancy in multiple sclerosis. The table came from immunoSEQ multiplex PCR; TCRdb's copy has only in-frame clones and leaves some out. The data contain over 25,000 clones, 80% to 90% of them singletons. Specimen: CD8+ T cells from peripheral blood mononuclear cells, collected in the second trimester of pregnancy. All receptors derive from a female donor with multiple sclerosis, enrolled in a pregnancy study.

CDR3 nucleotides: TGTGCCAGCAGTTATACCCTAGCGGGAGGTTCGGTGGACGAGCAGTACTTC. This translates into CASSYTLAGGSVDEQYF. This chain links TRBV28 with TRBJ2-7; 11 bases fit TRBD2. Germline trimming cut 4 bases from V and 5 bases from J; bases unmatched to any gene: 13. CDR1 MDHEN and CDR2 SYDVKM come from the germline V gene. CDR3 size: 17 residues.

The chain couples TRBV19 to TRBJ2-2, with D possibly matching TRBD2 (7 bases). V was shortened by 6 bases and J by 4 bases, with 15 bases between the two germline ends. The germline gives CDR1 LNHDA, CDR2 SQIVND (reference sequence). This CDR3 spans 15 amino acids. The CDR3 protein is CASRALGGATGELFF. The CDR3 nucleotides are TGTGCCAGTAGGGCTTTGGGGGGGGCCACCGGGGAGCTGTTTTTT.

CDR3 amino acids: CASSPKGGYGYTF. The CDR3 bases are TGTGCCAGCAGCCCCAAAGGGGGATACGGCTACACCTTC. The chain has TRBV6-5 and TRBJ1-2, with a possible D match to TRBD1 (6 bases). Trimming pared 6 bases from V and 8 bases from J, leaving 16 bases between. Germline lookup yields CDR1 MNHEY and CDR2 SVGAGI. CDR3 size: 13 residues.

The chain links TRBV5-6 to TRBJ2-7; D is perhaps TRBD1 (6 bases). Germline CDR1 SGHDT, CDR2 YYEEEE. V gave up 3 bases and J gave up 3 bases, with 16 bases separating them. CDR3 length: 15 residues. The CDR3 sequence is CASSSSGAGSYEQYF. The DNA for the CDR3 is TGTGCCAGCAGCTCCTCAGGGGCAGGGAGCTACGAGCAGTACTTC. The complete variable domain, with remaining parts taken from reference TRBV5-6 and TRBJ2-7, reads DAGVTQSPTHLIKTRGQQVTLRCSPKSGHDTVSWYQQALGQGPQFIFQYYEEEERQRGNFPDRFSGHQFPNYSSELNVNALLLGDSALYLCASSSSGAGSYEQYFGPGTRLTVT.

With regard to this clone: The junction does not match germline at one end; this may be a read error. V and J are TRBV28 and TRBJ2-6; 7 bases fit TRBD1. The V gene's germline CDR1 is MDHEN and CDR2 SYDVKM. This CDR3 comprises 18 residues. CDR3 sequence (DNA): TGTGCCAGCAGTCTGGCCGGGACAGACTTCCCTGGAGCCAACGTCCTGACTTTC. Translation gives CASSLAGTDFPGANVLTF.

The chain recombines TRBV5-1 with TRBJ2-7; the match to TRBD1 covers 7 bases. V was clipped by 4 bases and J by 2 bases; unmatched bases: 3. The germline V gene has CDR1 SGHRS and CDR2 YFSETQ. The CDR3 sequence is 13 residues long. This CDR3 is CASSPGTAYEQYF. The CDR3 region has the DNA TGCGCCAGCAGCCCCGGGACAGCCTACGAGCAGTACTTC.

This chain connects TRBV13 to TRBJ2-7; a possible D gene is TRBD1 (5 bases). The CDR3 has 13 amino acids. Germline CDR1 reads PRHDT; CDR2 reads FYEKMQ (reference sequence). With 2 bases removed from V and 7 bases from J, the gap between germline ends came to 12 bases. The DNA for the CDR3 is TGTGCCAGCAGCTTACTAGGGGTTGGGGAGCAGTACTTC. It is translated as CASSLLGVGEQYF. The whole variable domain, filled in from reference TRBV13 and TRBJ2-7, reads AAGVIQSPRHLIKEKRETATLKCYPIPRHDTVYWYQQGPGQDPQFLISFYEKMQSDKGSIPDRFSAQQFSDYHSELNMSSLELGDSALYFCASSLLGVGEQYFGPGTRLTVT.

J is TRBJ1-2 and V is TRBV6-6, with 8 bases that match TRBD1. The J segment lost 7 bases and the V segment lost 2 bases, leaving 12 bases of the junction unmatched. The CDR3 loop spans 16 amino acids. Germline loops: CDR1 MNHNY, CDR2 SVGAGI (reference sequence). CDR3 region: CASSYPGQEALSGYTF. In nucleotides, the CDR3 is TGTGCCAGCAGTTACCCGGGACAGGAAGCCCTGAGTGGCTACACCTTC.

V and J are TRBV15 and TRBJ2-7, with TRBD2 identical over 8 bases. Losses at the gene ends were 3 bases for V and 2 bases for J; bases not matched to a gene: 6. The CDR3 is 15 residues long. Germline loops: CDR1 LNHNV, CDR2 YYDKDF (reference sequence). CDR3: CATSSGVAGPYEQYF. The CDR3 DNA is TGTGCCACCAGCAGTGGTGTAGCGGGGCCCTACGAGCAGTACTTC. Supplemented by reference TRBV15 and TRBJ2-7, the full variable domain reads DAMVIQNPRYQVTQFGKPVTLSCSQTLNHNVMYWYQQKSSQAPKLLFHYYDKDFNNEADTPDNFQSRRPNTSFCFLDIRSPGLGDTAMYLCATSSGVAGPYEQYFGPGTRLTVT.

CDR3 loop: CASSQTLAGVNDEQFF. DNA of the CDR3: TGTGCCAGCAGCCAAACACTAGCGGGAGTCAACGATGAGCAGTTCTTC. The V gene is TRBV4-2, the J gene TRBJ2-1; 11 positions match TRBD2. Germline V gene lookup returns CDR1 LGHNA and CDR2 YNFKEQ. J gave up 8 bases and V 2 bases, and 8 bases lay outside the gene matches. This CDR3 contains 16 residues.

The gene calls are TRBV27 and TRBJ1-4; no clear D gene. The V end lost 3 bases, the J end lost 7 bases, and 15 bases lay between the germline ends. The CDR3 spans 15 residues. Looked up from germline, CDR1 is MNHEY and CDR2 is SMNVEV (reference sequence). CDR3 protein: CASSFGGLMGEKLFF. The CDR3 DNA sequence: TGTGCCAGCAGTTTCGGAGGGCTAATGGGTGAAAAACTGTTTTTT.

The chain recombines TRBV5-4 with TRBJ2-7; 9 bases align to TRBD2. Per germline, CDR1 SGHNT and CDR2 YYREEE (reference sequence). This CDR3 region has 16 residues. Germline trimming cut 1 base from V and 2 bases from J; bases unmatched to any gene: 7. CDR3 loop: CASSLLLAGRTYEQYF. CDR3 bases: TGTGCCAGCAGCTTGTTACTAGCGGGCCGAACCTACGAGCAGTACTTC.

The chain joins TRBV5-1 to TRBJ2-1; 9 nucleotides match TRBD1. The CDR3 totals 14 residues. V dropped 4 bases and J dropped 7; count of bases not matched to a gene: 6. Germline CDR1 reads SGHRS; CDR2 reads YFSETQ. Here the CDR3 DNA reads TGCGCCAGCAGCACGGGACAGGGAGGAAATGAGCAGTTCTTC. Its translation is CASSTGQGGNEQFF.

The chain combines TRBV27 with TRBJ1-2, with D possibly TRBD1 on 5 matching bases. V was shortened by 5 bases and J by 4 bases, with 14 bases between the two germline ends. The V gene's germline CDR1 is MNHEY and CDR2 SMNVEV (reference sequence). The CDR3 sequence is 14 residues long. CDR3 region: CASSPRGNFYGYTF. CDR3 DNA sequence: TGTGCCAGCAGTCCCCGGGGGAACTTCTATGGCTACACCTTC.

This clone occurred once. The chain uses TRBV15 and TRBJ2-3, with D perhaps TRBD2 (6 bases). V was clipped by 1 base and J by 6 bases, with 11 bases between them. CDR1 and CDR2 (germline): LNHNV, YYDKDF (reference sequence). CDR3 length equals 14 residues. CDR3 bases: TGTGCCACCAGCAGAGGGAGGGAGTCTGATACGCAGTATTTT. It codes for CATSRGRESDTQYF.

The CDR3 nucleotides are TGTGCCAGCAGCCAACCAAGCGGGAACACTCCCGAGCAGTACTTC. The encoded protein is CASSQPSGNTPEQYF. The chain is built from TRBV4-2 and TRBJ2-7, with 7 bases identical to TRBD2. The ends lost 2 bases at V and 6 bases at J; junction bases unmatched: 10. Germline assignment: CDR1 LGHNA and CDR2 YNFKEQ. This CDR3 is built from 15 residues.

The V call is TRBV11-3, the J call TRBJ1-1; D remains ambiguous. The germline V and J ends were trimmed by 3 bases and 0 bases, with 5 bases remaining between them. CDR3 length equals 13 residues. CDR1 and CDR2 from the germline V gene are SGHNT and YENEEA. CDR3 nucleotides: TGTGCCAGCAGCTTTCATCTGAACACTGAAGCTTTCTTT. Translation gives CASSFHLNTEAFF.

This chain connects TRBV7-3 to TRBJ2-3; 12 positions match TRBD2. Germline assignment: CDR1 SGHTA and CDR2 FQGTGA. This CDR3 region has 20 residues. The V and J ends lost 5 bases and 1 base, in that order; junction bases with no gene match: 16. This CDR3 reads CASSQGSSASGGAGTDTQYF. The CDR3 DNA is TGTGCCAGCAGCCAAGGGTCGTCGGCTAGCGGGGGGGCTGGCACAGATACGCAGTATTTT.

The chain employs TRBV6-5 and TRBJ1-2, with D maybe TRBD1 (6 bases). The ends were cut back, 3 bases at V and 5 bases at J, with 19 bases in the middle. The length of the CDR3 is 16 residues. Germline CDR1 reads MNHEY; CDR2 reads SVGAGI. The CDR3 reads CASSYGDQGRWYGYTF. Written as DNA, the CDR3 is TGTGCCAGCAGTTATGGGGATCAGGGGCGGTGGTATGGCTACACCTTC.

For the CDR3, the DNA is TGTGCCAGCAGTTATACAGGGGGCCCTGGAAACACCATATATTTT. Translation: CASSYTGGPGNTIYF. This chain links TRBV27 with TRBJ1-3, with 9 bases that match TRBD1. With 4 bases clipped from V and 2 bases from J, the junction kept 3 bases outside the gene matches. Looked up from germline, CDR1 is MNHEY and CDR2 is SMNVEV (reference sequence). The CDR3 is made up of 15 amino acids.